This entry concerns a single T cell receptor beta chain. The antigen remains undetermined. The record originates from a study of response to subunit inactivated influenza vaccine. TCRdb ran MiXCR on the RT-PCR reads and lists one entry per CDR3 protein. The table has hundreds of thousands of distinct CDR3 sequences, approximately 14% seen once. Study outcomes and limitations: Seasonal influenza vaccination, on each occasion, was suggested by the authors to recruit few new T cells.

This CDR3 is built from 15 residues. V lost 6 bases, J lost 1 base, and 7 bases stayed unmatched. Germline V gene lookup returns CDR1 SGHTA and CDR2 FQGNSA. The specimen was PBMCs from blood, collected 12 days after vaccination. The TCR sequence derives from a man aged 50 or older who received an inactivated influenza vaccine. The chain links TRBV7-2 to TRBJ2-5; 8 nucleotides agree with TRBD2. CDR3 sequence: CASRPGGGPQETQYF. CDR3 sequence (DNA): TGTGCCAGCAGGCCCGGGGGGGGGCCCCAAGAGACCCAGTACTTC.